This entry lists 13 T cell receptor beta chains sequenced from one sample in a study of CD8 T cells in ankylosing spondylitis. Their antigen targets remain unknown. General study points: There was a TCR beta motif, made of several highly homologous variants, that appeared characteristic of ankylosing spondylitis blood.

From the 5' RACE reads, TCRdb called clonotypes with MiXCR, one entry per CDR3 protein. The table lists 350,000 or so distinct CDR3 sequences, 7.5% to 9% of them singletons. The sequenced material came from blood, either unsorted or a sorted T cell fraction (not recorded which). The receptors come from a male donor with ankylosing spondylitis.

This clonotype was detected ten times or more. The chain couples TRBV12-3 or TRBV12-4 to TRBJ2-7, with 7 bases fitting TRBD1. The CDR3 length is 13 residues. V lost 4 bases to trimming and J lost 3 bases; unmatched junction nucleotides: 3. CDR3 region: CASSYGTDYEQYF. The CDR3 DNA sequence: TGTGCCAGCAGTTATGGGACAGACTACGAGCAGTACTTC.

The chain uses TRBV7-9 and TRBJ2-6; TRBD1 or TRBD2 may be the D gene (5 bases each). CDR1 is SEHNR, CDR2 FQNEAQ, per germline (reference sequence). Trimming left V 5 bases short and J 0 bases short, with 14 bases between. The CDR3 has 17 residues. Here the CDR3 reads CASSTGTGSSGANVLTF. CDR3 sequence (DNA): TGTGCCAGCAGCACCGGGACGGGCAGCTCTGGGGCCAACGTCCTGACTTTC.

This clonotype was picked up a small number of times. The V gene is TRBV3-1, the J gene TRBJ2-1; no reliable D call. Trimming removed 2 bases from V and 0 bases from J, with 11 bases in between. The CDR3 has 16 residues. Germline V CDR1 and CDR2: LGHDT, YNNKEL (reference sequence). This CDR3 is CASSQHPGSSYNEQFF. The CDR3 DNA reads TGTGCCAGCAGCCAACATCCGGGTAGCTCCTACAATGAGCAGTTCTTC.

The chain carries TRBV6-2 or TRBV6-3 and TRBJ1-1; no clear D gene. Trimming removed 1 base from V and 3 bases from J, with 3 bases in between. This CDR3 is 12 amino acids long. Germline-derived CDR1 and CDR2 are MNHEY and SVGEGT. The CDR3 DNA reads as TGTGCCAGCAGTTACTGGTACACTGAAGCTTTCTTT. It translates to CASSYWYTEAFF.

This clonotype was observed a handful of times. The chain uses TRBV25-1 and TRBJ2-6; 9 bases align to TRBD1. Germline CDR1 and CDR2: MGHDK and SYGVNS. J gave up 1 base and V 5 bases, and 9 bases lay outside the gene matches. The CDR3 runs to 18 residues. DNA for the CDR3: TGTGCCAGCAGTACTCACAGGGGGCTCCGGTCTGGGGCCAACGTCCTGACTTTC. Translating it yields CASSTHRGLRSGANVLTF.

CDR3 DNA sequence: TGTGCCAGCAGTTCCGGGACTAGCGGGAAGAATGAGCAGTTCTTC. Amino acid sequence: CASSSGTSGKNEQFF. The chain is built from TRBV27 and TRBJ2-1; TRBD2 matches 13 bases. This CDR3 has 15 amino acids. Trimming at V came to 4 bases and at J to 7 bases, leaving 4 bases not matched to a gene. The germline gives CDR1 MNHEY, CDR2 SMNVEV (reference sequence).

This clonotype was seen a few times. The CDR3 nucleotides read TGTGCCAGCAGTTTCGGGAAATCTCTCAATGAGCAGTTCTTC. Protein sequence: CASSFGKSLNEQFF. The chain uses TRBV27 and TRBJ2-1; the D gene is possibly TRBD2 (5 bases). There are 14 residues in the CDR3. The V end was cut by 3 bases, the J end by 6 bases, with 12 bases between. Germline CDR1 and CDR2: MNHEY and SMNVEV (reference sequence).

This clonotype was seen a few times. The CDR3 reads CASSYQGRTSTDTQYF. CDR3 nucleotide sequence: TGTGCCAGCAGTTACCAGGGACGAACTAGCACAGATACGCAGTATTTT. V gene TRBV6-5 combines with J gene TRBJ2-3; possibly TRBD1 or TRBD2 for D (5 bases each). This CDR3 spans 16 amino acids. V lost 2 bases and J 0 bases, leaving 12 bases between the germline ends. Germline lookup yields CDR1 MNHEY and CDR2 SVGAGI.

This clonotype was seen only a few times. The chain combines TRBV5-5 with TRBJ2-3; D is undetermined. This CDR3 region has 13 residues. Per the germline V gene, CDR1 is SGHKS and CDR2 is YYEKEE (reference sequence). V was pared by 1 base and J by 3 bases, with 6 bases between. DNA of the CDR3: TGTGCCAGCAGCTTGCAGAGGACAGATACGCAGTATTTT. It specifies CASSLQRTDTQYF.

The rearrangement links TRBV20-1 to TRBJ1-1; D ambiguous. The CDR3 is 13 amino acids. V shed 3 bases and J shed 0 bases, with 8 bases lying between them. Germline CDR1 is DFQATT and CDR2 is SNEGSKA (reference sequence). CDR3 DNA sequence: TGCAGTGCTAGGGTCTCAATGAACACTGAAGCTTTCTTT. Its translation: CSARVSMNTEAFF.

The sample holds a few counts of this clonotype. V usage is TRBV21-1 and J usage is TRBJ2-7; the table gives TRBD2 as D, unverified against the DNA. TRBV21-1 represents a pseudogene. There are 11 residues in the CDR3. The CDR3 DNA sequence: TGTGCCAGCAGCAAATTGGAGGGACCCAGCTTC. Protein sequence: CASSKLEGPSF.

This chain links TRBV27 with TRBJ2-5; the match to TRBD2 covers 7 bases. The CDR3 has 12 residues. Germline loops: CDR1 MNHEY, CDR2 SMNVEV (reference sequence). With V trimmed by 8 bases and J by 5 bases, 5 bases remained unmatched. CDR3 DNA: TGTGCCAGCGGTATCGGGGGGGAGACCCAGTACTTC. The encoded protein is CASGIGGETQYF.

The chain has TRBV7-3 and TRBJ2-1, with D uncertain. The CDR3 totals 14 residues. In germline, CDR1 is SGHTA, CDR2 FQGTGA. Trimming pared 6 bases from V and 9 bases from J, leaving 18 bases between. CDR3 sequence: CASRSSGRFSEQFF. The DNA for the CDR3 is TGTGCCAGCAGGTCCTCCGGGCGCTTTAGTGAGCAGTTCTTC.